This T cell receptor beta chain was recovered during a study of CD8+ T cells in alopecia areata. Study details: Severity scoring for treated patients was based on the percentage of affected scalp area.

The treatment here: oral pan-JAK inhibitor, 5-10 mg twice daily. This clone was seen only a few times. RNA was extracted and reverse transcribed into cDNA as the sequencing template. The method was immunoSEQ multiplex PCR; TCRdb's version includes in-frame clones alone and lacks a portion of them. This table holds fewer than 250,000 clones, about three fifths found once. Trimming shortened V by 1 base and J by 5 bases, and 12 bases separated the two germline ends. The CDR3 is made up of 15 amino acids. Per the germline V gene, CDR1 is SGHTA and CDR2 is FQGNSA. The V and J genes are TRBV7-2 and TRBJ2-1, with D perhaps matching TRBD1 (6 bases). The sequence was collected from a human donor with alopecia areata. The specimen comprised CD4+ T cells sorted from blood, sampled at week 4, from a patient treated with tofacitinib. The CDR3, as DNA: TGTGCCAGCAGCTTAGACCAGGGGTCGCACAATGAGCAGTTCTTC. The encoded protein is CASSLDQGSHNEQFF.